The rows below give T cell receptor beta chains drawn from one sample of a study of blood T cell repertoires in COVID-19. This table comes from immunoSEQ multiplex PCR, and its TCRdb copy is limited to in-frame clones, with some not included. This table has about 190,000 clones, around 80% appearing once. Sequenced material: peripheral blood. The receptors come from a man aged 55 to 70 with acute or convalescent COVID-19. The CDR3 runs from the conserved cysteine through the conserved F or W. A D gene is named only where the DNA matches it firmly. Not all rows give a size; the values are once, few, many and, for expanded clones, a class.

v_gene: TRBV21-1; abundance: NA; j_gene: TRBJ2-2; d_gene: NA; len: 17; CDR3aa: CASSRQEGGRNTGELFF; CDR3nt: TGTGCCAGCAGCAGACAAGAGGGCGGCAGGAACACCGGGGAGCTGTTTTTT
v_gene: TRBV4-3; abundance: NA; j_gene: TRBJ1-2; d_gene: TRBD1; len: 16; CDR3aa: CASSQDRQGAGVGYTF; CDR3nt: TGCGCCAGCAGCCAAGATCGACAGGGGGCGGGAGTTGGCTACACCTTC
v_gene: TRBV19; abundance: NA; j_gene: TRBJ1-1; d_gene: TRBD1; len: 14; CDR3aa: CASSMRDRNTEAFF; CDR3nt: TGTGCCAGTAGTATGAGGGACAGGAACACTGAAGCTTTCTTT
v_gene: TRBV6-1; abundance: once; j_gene: TRBJ2-2; d_gene: TRBD1; len: 15; CDR3aa: CASSERTGATGELFF; CDR3nt: TGTGCCAGCAGTGAACGGACAGGGGCCACCGGGGAGCTGTTTTTT
v_gene: TRBV27; abundance: NA; j_gene: TRBJ2-7; d_gene: TRBD1; len: 15; CDR3aa: CASSPRTGQTYEQYF; CDR3nt: TGTGCCAGCAGTCCGAGGACAGGACAGACCTACGAGCAGTACTTC
v_gene: TRBV2; abundance: NA; j_gene: TRBJ1-5; d_gene: NA; len: 14; CDR3aa: CASSEEGESGPQHF; CDR3nt: TGTGCCAGCAGTGAAGAAGGGGAATCAGGGCCCCAGCATTTT
v_gene: TRBV7-2; abundance: NA; j_gene: TRBJ1-1; d_gene: TRBD1; len: 18; CDR3aa: CASRTLAGTGGPNTEAFF; CDR3nt: TGTGCCAGCAGGACCTTAGCCGGGACAGGTGGACCAAACACTGAAGCTTTCTTT
v_gene: TRBV6-5; abundance: once; j_gene: TRBJ2-5; d_gene: NA; len: 13; CDR3aa: CASSPGLGKTQYF; CDR3nt: TGTGCCAGCAGTCCGGGACTTGGGAAGACCCAGTACTTC
v_gene: TRBV4-3; abundance: NA; j_gene: TRBJ1-2; d_gene: NA; len: 17; CDR3aa: CASSQDVSGGNNYGYTF; CDR3nt: TGCGCCAGCAGCCAAGATGTGTCAGGAGGAAATAACTATGGCTACACCTTC
v_gene: TRBV6-2/TRBV6-3; abundance: NA; j_gene: TRBJ1-5; d_gene: NA; len: 14; CDR3aa: CASSHYSDDQPQHF; CDR3nt: TGTGCCAGCAGTCACTACAGTGACGATCAGCCCCAGCATTTT
v_gene: TRBV7-2; abundance: NA; j_gene: TRBJ1-4; d_gene: NA; len: 14; CDR3aa: CASSFMGGNEKLFF; CDR3nt: TGTGCCAGCAGCTTTATGGGGGGAAATGAAAAACTGTTTTTT
v_gene: TRBV6-2/TRBV6-3; abundance: NA; j_gene: TRBJ2-5; d_gene: TRBD1; len: 14; CDR3aa: CASSADRGIRIQYF; CDR3nt: TGTGCCAGCAGTGCGGACAGGGGGATACGTATTCAGTACTTC
v_gene: TRBV23-1; abundance: NA; j_gene: TRBJ1-2; d_gene: TRBD1; len: 15; CDR3aa: CASSQSTGGNYGYTF; CDR3nt: TGCGCCAGCAGTCAATCGACAGGGGGGAACTATGGCTACACCTTC
v_gene: TRBV25-1; abundance: NA; j_gene: TRBJ1-5; d_gene: NA; len: 12; CDR3aa: CASSDSHQPQHF; CDR3nt: TGTGCCAGCAGTGACTCCCATCAGCCCCAGCATTTT
v_gene: TRBV9; abundance: NA; j_gene: TRBJ1-5; d_gene: NA; len: 14; CDR3aa: CASSVEGTNQPQHF; CDR3nt: TGTGCCAGCAGCGTAGAAGGGACAAATCAGCCCCAGCATTTT
v_gene: TRBV6-7; abundance: NA; j_gene: TRBJ1-6; d_gene: TRBD1; len: 16; CDR3aa: CASSYSDRGKMLPLHF; CDR3nt: TGTGCCAGCAGTTACTCGGACAGGGGGAAGATGTTACCCCTCCACTTT
v_gene: TRBV2; abundance: NA; j_gene: TRBJ1-4; d_gene: TRBD1; len: 16; CDR3aa: CASRGVGQGTNEKLFF; CDR3nt: TGTGCCAGCAGGGGGGTTGGACAGGGAACTAATGAAAAACTGTTTTTT
v_gene: TRBV6-5; abundance: once; j_gene: TRBJ1-4; d_gene: TRBD1; len: 15; CDR3aa: CASGDRGFLNEKLFF; CDR3nt: TGTGCCAGCGGGGACAGGGGCTTTCTTAATGAAAAACTGTTTTTT